The text below deals with one T cell receptor beta chain. Profiling relied on immunoSEQ multiplex PCR, and the TCRdb table lists in-frame clones only, not all of them. The repertoire holds 150,000 to 200,000 clones, about 80% seen once, with around 20% in the top ten. This CDR3 is built from 15 residues. This entry is derived from a study of blood T cell repertoires in COVID-19. The sample consisted of peripheral blood. The V gene is TRBV21-1, the J gene TRBJ2-1; the table's TRBD2 call for D was not verified on the DNA. TRBV21-1 is tagged as a pseudogene. The origin of this receptor is a woman over 75 with acute or convalescent COVID-19. The CDR3 loop is CASRLAGGQPHEQFF. CDR3 bases: TGTGCCAGCAGGCTAGCGGGGGGGCAGCCACATGAGCAGTTCTTC.